These 29 T cell receptor beta chains were sequenced from one sample in a study of post-analysis software for immune sequencing data. Their specific antigens are unknown. Points from the study as a whole: Patients had higher frequencies than controls of roughly five TRBV segments, including TRBV5-6, TRBV5-1 and TRBV20-1.

Tagging with unique molecular identifiers was a feature of the TCR beta cDNA libraries. TCRdb used MiXCR to reprocess the PCR reads, holding one entry per CDR3 protein. The data hold fewer than 850,000 distinct CDR3 sequences, with 25% to 30% observed a single time. The sequencing input was blood. The receptors here all came from a girl aged 5-17 years with multiple sclerosis.

The J gene is TRBJ2-1, the V gene TRBV20-1; tentatively, D is TRBD2 (5 bases). This CDR3 has 15 residues. CDR1 is DFQATT and CDR2 is SNEGSKA in the germline V gene (reference sequence). Trimming removed 1 base from V and 7 bases from J, with 17 bases in between. Here the CDR3 reads CSARGQDPWRNEQFF. DNA of the CDR3: TGCAGTGCTAGAGGACAAGACCCCTGGAGGAATGAGCAGTTCTTC.

V gene TRBV28 combines with J gene TRBJ2-7, with 9 nucleotides matching TRBD2. V lost 7 bases, J lost 3 bases, and 4 bases stayed unmatched. This CDR3 is 13 amino acids long. CDR1 is MDHEN, CDR2 SYDVKM, per germline. CDR3 amino acids: CASNLAGRYEQYF. The CDR3 DNA sequence: TGTGCCAGCAACCTAGCGGGGCGCTACGAGCAGTACTTC.

V usage is TRBV5-1 and J usage is TRBJ2-7; the D gene could be TRBD1 or TRBD2 (7 bases each). V lost 2 bases and J 3 bases, leaving 18 bases between the germline ends. Germline assignment: CDR1 SGHRS and CDR2 YFSETQ. The CDR3 is made up of 16 amino acids. The CDR3 DNA sequence: TGCGCCAGCAGCTTAATCCAGACAGGGAGGGACTACGAGCAGTACTTC. It specifies CASSLIQTGRDYEQYF.

V is TRBV20-1 and J is TRBJ2-5; 8 positions match TRBD1. The J segment lost 2 bases and the V segment lost 7 bases, leaving 9 bases of the junction unmatched. Looked up from germline, CDR1 is DFQATT and CDR2 is SNEGSKA (reference sequence). CDR3 length equals 14 residues. CDR3 DNA sequence: TGCAGTGAACGTGGACAGGGCGAACAAGAGACCCAGTACTTC. This translates into CSERGQGEQETQYF.

In this sample, this clonotype turned up a few times. This sequence joins TRBV7-8 and TRBJ2-1, with D possibly TRBD2 on 5 matching bases. Trimming took off 5 bases at V and 0 bases at J, with 23 bases between the two ends. The CDR3 runs 19 residues. The germline V gene has CDR1 SGHVS and CDR2 FQNEAQ. In nucleotides, the CDR3 is TGTGCCAGCAGCCCAGAGACTAAACGGAGAAGGAGCTCCTACAATGAGCAGTTCTTC. Its translation is CASSPETKRRRSSYNEQFF.

The V call is TRBV29-1, the J call TRBJ2-1; 10 bases fit TRBD1. Per germline, CDR1 SQVTM and CDR2 ANQGSEA. The CDR3 spans 17 residues. Losses at the gene ends were 1 base for V and 3 bases for J; bases not matched to a gene: 9. The CDR3 region is CSVEAPRTGGNYNEQFF. CDR3 coding DNA: TGCAGCGTTGAAGCACCTCGGACAGGGGGTAACTACAATGAGCAGTTCTTC.

This clonotype was found many times. The chain carries TRBV29-1 and TRBJ2-3; D unclear. The V gene lost 7 bases and the J gene lost 4 bases, with 9 bases spanning the gap. Per germline, CDR1 SQVTM and CDR2 ANQGSEA. This CDR3 comprises 11 residues. CDR3 in DNA: TGCAGCGCAACCACCCCAGATACGCAGTATTTT. The encoded protein is CSATTPDTQYF.

This clonotype was seen once. This chain links TRBV7-2 with TRBJ2-7; D may be TRBD1 (5 bases). Germline lookup yields CDR1 SGHTA and CDR2 FQGNSA. CDR3 length equals 15 residues. V lost 4 bases to trimming and J lost 0 bases, with 13 bases between them. The CDR3 DNA is TGTGCCAGCAGCTCCTGGGGCAGGAGCTCCTACGAGCAGTACTTC. Translating it yields CASSSWGRSSYEQYF.

Comments on this clonotype: The conserved phenylalanine or tryptophan is not found at the CDR3 terminus, so this likely reflects a read error. The chain employs TRBV28 and TRBJ2-5; 7 bases match TRBD1. The closer fit of TRBJ2-7 to the DNA end suggests the J call may be wrong. Germline CDR1 and CDR2: MDHEN and SYDVKM. The CDR3 sequence is 13 residues long. The CDR3 sequence: CASSSGQLGEQYS. CDR3 in DNA: TGTGCCAGCAGTTCGGGACAGCTAGGCGAGCAGTACTCC.

This chain uses TRBV2 with TRBJ1-5, with TRBD1 identical over 7 bases. J was trimmed by 7 bases and V by 4 bases; bases with no gene match: 4. The CDR3 totals 13 residues. The germline V gene has CDR1 SNHLY and CDR2 FYNNEI. This chain's CDR3 is CASSGQGWQPQHF. The CDR3 DNA reads TGTGCCAGCAGTGGACAGGGTTGGCAGCCCCAGCATTTT. Based on the CDR3 plus reference TRBV2 and TRBJ1-5, the full variable domain is EPEVTQTPSHQVTQMGQEVILRCVPISNHLYFYWYRQILGQKVEFLVSFYNNEISEKSEIFDDQFSVERPDGSNFTLKIRSTKLEDSAMYFCASSGQGWQPQHFGDGTRLSIL.

The V and J genes are TRBV4-3 and TRBJ2-1; TRBD2 matches at 9 bases. The CDR3 spans 19 residues. From germline, CDR1 is LGHNA and CDR2 YSLEER. Losses at the gene ends were 1 base for V and 2 bases for J; bases not matched to a gene: 12. CDR3 amino acids: CASSQALPFSGGPYNEQFF. CDR3 DNA: TGCGCCAGCAGCCAAGCCCTCCCTTTTAGCGGGGGCCCCTACAATGAGCAGTTCTTC.

The chain joins TRBV5-6 to TRBJ2-5, with D maybe TRBD2 (6 bases). CDR3 length: 15 amino acids. V lost 5 bases to trimming and J lost 5 bases, with 19 bases between them. Germline values: CDR1 SGHDT, CDR2 YYEEEE. The CDR3 nucleotides are TGTGCCAGCAGTTCCCCAGGGACTCACGGGGAGACCCAGTACTTC. Residues: CASSSPGTHGETQYF.

The chain combines TRBV6-6 with TRBJ1-2, with unresolved D. CDR1 is MNHNY, CDR2 SVGAGI, per germline (reference sequence). Trimming stripped 2 bases from V and 8 bases from J, with 9 bases between. This CDR3 has 12 amino acids. The CDR3 loop is CASSYTGGGYTF. CDR3 nucleotide sequence: TGTGCCAGCAGTTACACCGGTGGCGGCTACACCTTC.

The V gene is TRBV7-6, the J gene TRBJ2-7; perhaps TRBD1 as D (6 bases). This CDR3 region has 17 residues. The V end was cut by 5 bases, the J end by 0 bases, with 20 bases between. The V gene's germline CDR1 is SGHVS and CDR2 FNYEAQ. CDR3 in amino acids: CASSPLTAGASSYEQYF. DNA for the CDR3: TGTGCCAGCAGCCCGCTGACCGCAGGGGCCTCCTCCTACGAGCAGTACTTC.

In its sample, this clonotype was seen a few times. V gene TRBV20-1 combines with J gene TRBJ1-2; D is perhaps TRBD1 (5 bases). The CDR3 totals 13 residues. The germline CDR1 and CDR2 sequences are DFQATT and SNEGSKA (reference sequence). V was shortened by 3 bases and J by 5 bases, with 13 bases between the two germline ends. CDR3 nucleotide sequence: TGCAGTGCTAGGCCCGAGACAGATTATGGCTACACCTTC. Protein: CSARPETDYGYTF.

The chain employs TRBV3-1 and TRBJ2-3, with 12 bases identical to TRBD2. Germline CDR1 and CDR2: LGHDT and YNNKEL (reference sequence). Trimming at V came to 4 bases and at J to 6 bases, leaving 14 bases not matched to a gene. This CDR3 region has 18 residues. The DNA for the CDR3 is TGTGCCAGCAGCCGATTGACTAGCGGGAGCTCCCCGGGGGATACGCAGTATTTT. It specifies CASSRLTSGSSPGDTQYF.

The rearrangement joins TRBV3-1 to TRBJ1-2, with D uncertain. Germline assignment: CDR1 LGHDT and CDR2 YNNKEL (reference sequence). This CDR3 has 14 amino acids. V lost 1 base, J lost 6 bases, and 12 bases lay in between. The CDR3 DNA reads as TGTGCCAGCAGCCAAGTTCTCGCCTCCCATGGCTACACCTTC. Translation gives CASSQVLASHGYTF.

This chain joins TRBV3-1 and TRBJ2-7; TRBD1 agrees at 10 bases. This CDR3 has 13 amino acids. From germline, CDR1 is LGHDT and CDR2 YNNKEL (reference sequence). Losses at the gene ends were 7 bases for V and 4 bases for J; bases not matched to a gene: 4. The CDR3 here is CASKGQGSYEQYF. The CDR3 region has the DNA TGTGCCAGCAAGGGACAGGGGTCGTACGAGCAGTACTTC.

This clonotype was observed at least ten times. The J gene is TRBJ2-1, the V gene TRBV28, with unresolved D. CDR1 MDHEN and CDR2 SYDVKM come from the germline V gene. V was shortened by 10 bases and J by 7 bases, with 14 bases between the two germline ends. This CDR3 spans 12 amino acids. CDR3 DNA sequence: TGTGCCAATAGTGCTGTGGGGAATGAGCAGTTCTTC. Translation gives CANSAVGNEQFF.

V is TRBV9 and J is TRBJ2-1; 8 positions agree with TRBD2. The germline V gene has CDR1 SGDLS and CDR2 YYNGEE. V dropped 0 bases and J dropped 4; count of bases not matched to a gene: 6. The CDR3 runs 16 residues. The DNA of the CDR3 is TGTGCCAGCAGCGTAGAGGGCGGGAGGCCATACAATGAGCAGTTCTTC. Its protein product is CASSVEGGRPYNEQFF.

This chain joins TRBV5-1 and TRBJ1-4, with 11 bases matching TRBD1. J was trimmed by 5 bases and V by 4 bases; bases with no gene match: 1. Germline assignment: CDR1 SGHRS and CDR2 YFSETQ. The CDR3 length is 14 residues. CDR3 nucleotide sequence: TGCGCCAGCAGCCGGGACAGGGGGAATGAAAAACTGTTTTTT. Translation: CASSRDRGNEKLFF.

This clonotype was counted a single time. The chain uses TRBV4-3 and TRBJ2-1, with D possibly called TRBD1 or TRBD2 (6 bases each). V gave up 4 bases and J gave up 7 bases, with 20 bases separating them. The CDR3 extends over 16 amino acids. The V gene's germline CDR1 is LGHNA and CDR2 YSLEER. CDR3 nucleotide sequence: TGCGCCAGCAGCCCCCAGGGGATGGGCGGGATTAATGAGCAGTTCTTC. It codes for CASSPQGMGGINEQFF.

The chain recombines TRBV5-1 with TRBJ2-2; possibly TRBD1 for D (6 bases). V was trimmed by 4 bases and J by 4 bases, leaving 17 bases between them. CDR3 size: 16 residues. The germline V gene has CDR1 SGHRS and CDR2 YFSETQ. DNA for the CDR3: TGCGCCAGCAGCCCAGGACAGAGTCCTATCACCGGGGAGCTGTTTTTT. Translated: CASSPGQSPITGELFF.

The chain recombines TRBV20-1 with TRBJ2-3, with TRBD1 identical over 9 bases. Germline V CDR1 and CDR2: DFQATT, SNEGSKA (reference sequence). V gave up 4 bases and J gave up 3 bases; unmatched junction bases: 5. The CDR3 is 14 amino acids. The CDR3 bases are TGCAGTGCTACCCGGACAGGGGAGACAGATACGCAGTATTTT. Protein product: CSATRTGETDTQYF.

The J gene is TRBJ1-2, the V gene TRBV6-6; 7 bases align to TRBD1. Germline lookup yields CDR1 MNHNY and CDR2 SVGAGI (reference sequence). J was trimmed by 4 bases and V by 4 bases; bases with no gene match: 9. The CDR3 runs 15 residues. CDR3 DNA sequence: TGTGCCAGCAGTTCGAGGGACAGACGATCCTATGGCTACACCTTC. Amino acid sequence: CASSSRDRRSYGYTF.

Of note for this clonotype: A read error may account for a junction end that differs from germline. The V and J genes are TRBV25-1 and TRBJ2-6, with D possibly being TRBD1 or TRBD2 (5 bases each). The CDR3 loop spans 14 amino acids. Germline loops: CDR1 MGHDK, CDR2 SYGVNS. The CDR3 reads CASSPGSGANVPTF. The CDR3, as DNA: TGTGCCAGCAGCCCAGGGAGTGGGGCCAACGTCCCGACTTTC. The full variable domain, completed using reference TRBV25-1 and TRBJ2-6, is EADIYQTPRYLVIGTGKKITLECSQTMGHDKMYWYQQDPGMELHLIHYSYGVNSTEKGDLSSESTVSRIRTEHFPLTLESARPSHTSQYLCASSPGSGANVPTFGAGSRLTVL.

The V call is TRBV2, the J call TRBJ1-1; D perhaps matches TRBD1 (6 bases). The CDR3 spans 15 residues. Germline V gives CDR1 SNHLY, CDR2 FYNNEI. V shed 2 bases and J shed 3 bases, with 13 bases lying between them. The CDR3 loop is CASSENAGAHTEAFF. CDR3 in DNA: TGTGCCAGCAGTGAAAATGCAGGGGCTCACACTGAAGCTTTCTTT.

This clonotype was observed a few times. The chain joins TRBV6-5 to TRBJ1-5, with TRBD1 matching 7 bases. Losses at the gene ends were 2 bases for V and 5 bases for J; bases not matched to a gene: 6. The CDR3 extends over 15 amino acids. Germline CDR1 and CDR2: MNHEY and SVGAGI. CDR3 sequence: CASSYGAGGDQPQHF. The CDR3 bases are TGTGCCAGCAGTTACGGGGCAGGGGGAGATCAGCCCCAGCATTTT.

The gene calls are TRBV18 and TRBJ2-1; 10 bases map to TRBD2. This CDR3 has 15 amino acids. CDR1 and CDR2 from the germline V gene are KGHSH and LQKENI. Trimming at V came to 6 bases and at J to 6 bases, leaving 8 bases not matched to a gene. This CDR3 is CASSAAGGPSNEQFF. The CDR3 nucleotides read TGTGCCAGCTCCGCAGCGGGAGGGCCGTCCAATGAGCAGTTCTTC. Combining the CDR3 with reference TRBV18 and TRBJ2-1 gives the whole variable domain NAGVMQNPRHLVRRRGQEARLRCSPMKGHSHVYWYRQLPEEGLKFMVYLQKENIIDESGMPKERFSAEFPKEGPSILRIQQVVRGDSAAYFCASSAAGGPSNEQFFGPGTRLTVL.